The source of this T cell receptor (beta chain) is a study of T cells in Graves' hyperthyroidism and ophthalmopathy. This clonotype was recorded many times. From RNA transcripts, TCR beta CDR3 regions were amplified. A first-round RT-PCR of the TCR CDR3 used the HTBI primer set. TCRdb re-derived calls from the multiplex PCR reads in MiXCR, one entry per CDR3 protein. Of 350,000 to 450,000 distinct CDR3 sequences in the sample, over 11% were seen once. There are 17 residues in the CDR3. Germline V CDR1 and CDR2: SNHLY, FYNNEI. With 2 bases clipped from V and 2 bases from J, the junction kept 10 bases outside the gene matches.

This TCR came from a man aged 45-60 years with Graves' ophthalmopathy. Sequenced: blood. V usage is TRBV2 and J usage is TRBJ2-7, with TRBD1 identical over 9 bases. The CDR3 DNA reads as TGTGCCAGCAGTGAATTGTTGGGACAGGGAGGCCCCTACGAGCAGTACTTC. Protein sequence: CASSELLGQGGPYEQYF.